The present TCR beta chain was sequenced within a study of T cell responses to AZD1222 COVID-19 vaccine (dated by TCRdb to the early 2020s). Regarding the study in general: AZD1222 recipients whose second dose came at about 4 weeks and those whose second dose came at about 12 weeks were combined into one group, since spike-specific TCR depth and breadth did not differ between the two schedules. TCR sequencing covered roughly 230 trial participants: nearly 210 given two doses of AZD1222 and 26 given two doses of MenACWY control vaccine. Trial participants were enrolled by age into 18-55, 56-69 and 70-plus year subgroups, with 148, 28 and 57 TCR-sequenced participants respectively. General study outcomes and caveats: CD4 TCRs associated with the vaccine covered the entire spike protein, and the dominant responses were in regions 160-218 and 743-854. Conclusions about previously exposed vaccinees were limited because only six AZD1222 recipients were SARS-CoV-2 seropositive at baseline. The 56-69-year group was small, and its depth increase did not reach significance, likely because of low power. Spike-specific TCR breadth and depth rose significantly after two AZD1222 doses compared with day 0 and with MenACWY recipients. Reportedly, close to half of the unique spike-specific TCRs recognized epitopes lying outside the regions that are mutated in the B.1.351 and B.1.1.7 variants. Because no day 14 peak-response samples were available, the repertoires could be characterized only after the peak T cell response. Participants were mostly white British, with more females than males. The authors suggested clonal diversity may have been underestimated.

Comments on this clone: Its antigen is not yet known. Base quality data are lacking; no much larger clone is found one base away.

The CDR3 starts with the cysteine, ends with the phenylalanine, and has 15 residues. The only DNA kept is the CDR3, 45 bases in frame from the first base. Cut back by 3 bases and 10 bases, the V and J ends lie 16 bases apart. The germline V gene sets CDR1 to SGHVS and CDR2 to FQNEAQ. The intended sense of this specimen's time point label: baseline before first vaccination. Vaccinee samples were obtained from the UK trials COV001 and COV002, which included a single-blind randomized controlled phase 2/3 trial of AZD1222 (ChAdOx1 nCoV-19) in healthy adults. For TCRbeta chain sequencing, PBMC samples were collected from trial participants at day 0 and at day 28 after the second dose. The CDR3 regions of human TCRbeta chains were subjected to immunosequencing. As for the authors' bioinformatics: TCRs in the repertoires were matched against a reference library of SARS-CoV-2-specific TCRs that had been generated with the MIRA antigen-specificity platform. Breadth was defined as the fraction of unique TCRs that were SARS-CoV-2-associated. Depth was defined as the fraction of total T cells that were SARS-CoV-2-associated. Each spike-specific TCR was assigned to its reactive spike region and to a CD4 or CD8 class using the MIRA data. Log10-transformed breadth and depth values were compared by one-way ANOVA with Sidak's multiple comparisons tests. This is the immuneACCESS table as TCRdb keeps it, with only in-frame sequences that have V and J called. A part of the clones is gone; compared with another copy, unresolved V genes explain less than half, and the rest is unexplained. That table furnishes V, J and clone size, whereas the DNA furnished D and trimming. The sample table contains 120,000 or so clones; only one count was recorded for approximately 90% of them. Roughly 7.8% of the sample comes from the top ten.

The TCR originated in an adult in good health. Here the chain combines TRBV7-8 and TRBJ1-6, with the D gene call left open. The sequenced sample was peripheral blood, obtained on day 0 of AZD1222 vaccination. The DNA sequence is given as TGTGCCAGCAGCTTGGGCGGTACGGCGGCCTCACCCCTCCACTTT. Its translation is CASSLGGTAASPLHF.